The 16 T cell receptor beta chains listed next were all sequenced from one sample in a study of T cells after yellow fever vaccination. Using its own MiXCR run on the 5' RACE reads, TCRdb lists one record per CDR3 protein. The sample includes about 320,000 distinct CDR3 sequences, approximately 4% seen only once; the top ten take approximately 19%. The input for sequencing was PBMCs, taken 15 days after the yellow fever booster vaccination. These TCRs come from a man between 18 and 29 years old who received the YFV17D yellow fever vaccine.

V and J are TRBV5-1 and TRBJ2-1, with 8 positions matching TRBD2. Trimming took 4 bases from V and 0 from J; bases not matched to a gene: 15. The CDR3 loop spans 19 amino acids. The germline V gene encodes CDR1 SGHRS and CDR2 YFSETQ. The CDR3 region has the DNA TGCGCCAGCAGCCAGGAGGTACTAGCGGCCCTGAGCTCCTACAATGAGCAGTTCTTC. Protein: CASSQEVLAALSSYNEQFF. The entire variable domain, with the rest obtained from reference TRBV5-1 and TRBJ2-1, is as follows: KAGVTQTPRYLIKTRGQQVTLSCSPISGHRSVSWYQQTPGQGLQFLFEYFSETQRNKGNFPGRFSGRQFSNSRSEMNVSTLELGDSALYLCASSQEVLAALSSYNEQFFGPGTRLTVL.

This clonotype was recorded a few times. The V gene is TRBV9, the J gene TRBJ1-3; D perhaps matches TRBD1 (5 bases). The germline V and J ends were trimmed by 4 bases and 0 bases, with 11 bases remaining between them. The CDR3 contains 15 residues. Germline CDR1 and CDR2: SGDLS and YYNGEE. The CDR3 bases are TGTGCCAGCAGCATCCAGGGTTTCTCTGGAAACACCATATATTTT. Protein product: CASSIQGFSGNTIYF.

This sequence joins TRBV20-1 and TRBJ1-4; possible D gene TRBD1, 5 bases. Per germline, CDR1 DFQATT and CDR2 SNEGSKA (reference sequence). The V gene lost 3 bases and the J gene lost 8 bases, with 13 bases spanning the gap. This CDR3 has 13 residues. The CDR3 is CSARTETKEKLFF. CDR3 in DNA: TGCAGTGCTAGGACAGAGACCAAAGAAAAACTGTTTTTT.

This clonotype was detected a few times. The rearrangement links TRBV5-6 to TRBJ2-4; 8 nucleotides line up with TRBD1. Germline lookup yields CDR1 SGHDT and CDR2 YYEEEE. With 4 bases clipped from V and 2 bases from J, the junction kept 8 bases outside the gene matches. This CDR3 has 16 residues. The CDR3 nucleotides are TGTGCCAGCAGCCTGGTGGGACAGGCCACCAAAAACATTCAGTACTTC. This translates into CASSLVGQATKNIQYF.

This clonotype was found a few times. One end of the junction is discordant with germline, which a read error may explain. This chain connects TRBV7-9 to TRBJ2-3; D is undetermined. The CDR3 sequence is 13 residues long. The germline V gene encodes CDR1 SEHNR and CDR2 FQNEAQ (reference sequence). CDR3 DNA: TGTGCCAGCAGCTTAGACACCACATATACGCAGTATTTT. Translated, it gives CASSLDTTYTQYF. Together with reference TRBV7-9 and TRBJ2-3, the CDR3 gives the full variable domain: DTGVSQNPRHKITKRGQNVTFRCDPISEHNRLYWYRQTLGQGPEFLTYFQNEAQLEKSRLLSDRFSAERPKGSFSTLEIQRTEQGDSAMYLCASSLDTTYTQYFGPGTRLTVL.

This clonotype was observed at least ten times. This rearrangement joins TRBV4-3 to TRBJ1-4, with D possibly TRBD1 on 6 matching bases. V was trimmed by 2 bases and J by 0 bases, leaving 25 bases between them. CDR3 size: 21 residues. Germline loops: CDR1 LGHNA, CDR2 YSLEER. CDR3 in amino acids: CASSQLVMVAGASATNEKLFF. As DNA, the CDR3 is TGCGCCAGCAGCCAACTTGTGATGGTCGCAGGGGCGAGTGCAACTAATGAAAAACTGTTTTTT.

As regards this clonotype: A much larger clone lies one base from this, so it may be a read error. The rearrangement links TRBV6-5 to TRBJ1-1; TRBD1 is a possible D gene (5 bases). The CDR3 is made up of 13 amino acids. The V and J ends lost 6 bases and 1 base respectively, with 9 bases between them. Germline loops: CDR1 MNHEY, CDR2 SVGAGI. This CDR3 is CASRFGGNTEAFF. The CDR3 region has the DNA TGTGCCAGCAGATTCGGGGGGAACACTGAAGCTTTCTTT.

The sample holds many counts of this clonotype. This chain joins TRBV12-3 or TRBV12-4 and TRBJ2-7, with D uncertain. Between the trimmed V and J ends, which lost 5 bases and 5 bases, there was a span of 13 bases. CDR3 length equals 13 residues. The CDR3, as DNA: TGTGCCAGCAGTCCCGATTCTTGGGACGAGCAGTACTTC. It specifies CASSPDSWDEQYF.

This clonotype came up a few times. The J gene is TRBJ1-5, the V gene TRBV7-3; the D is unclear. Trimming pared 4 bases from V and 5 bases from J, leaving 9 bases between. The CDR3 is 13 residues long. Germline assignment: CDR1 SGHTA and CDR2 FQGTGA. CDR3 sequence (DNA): TGTGCCAGCAGCTCCGACGTACATCAGCCCCAGCATTTT. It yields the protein CASSSDVHQPQHF.

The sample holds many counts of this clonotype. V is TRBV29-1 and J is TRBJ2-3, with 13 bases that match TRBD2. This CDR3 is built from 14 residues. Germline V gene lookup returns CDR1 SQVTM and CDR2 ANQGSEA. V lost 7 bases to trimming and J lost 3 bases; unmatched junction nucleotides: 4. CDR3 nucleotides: TGCAGCGGAGGGACTAGCGGGGCGACAGATACGCAGTATTTT. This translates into CSGGTSGATDTQYF.

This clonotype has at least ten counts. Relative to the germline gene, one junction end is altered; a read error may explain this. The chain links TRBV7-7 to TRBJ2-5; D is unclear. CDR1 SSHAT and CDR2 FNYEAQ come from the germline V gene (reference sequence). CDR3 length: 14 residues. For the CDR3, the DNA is TGTGCTAGCAGCAATCCCATACAAGGGGAGACCCAGTACTTC. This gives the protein CASSNPIQGETQYF.

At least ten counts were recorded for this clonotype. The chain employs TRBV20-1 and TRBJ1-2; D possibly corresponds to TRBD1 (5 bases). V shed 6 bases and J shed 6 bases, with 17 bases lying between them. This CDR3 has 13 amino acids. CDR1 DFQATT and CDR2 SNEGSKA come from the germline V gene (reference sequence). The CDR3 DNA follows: TGCAGTGCCTCCCTGCGGGGGGTGCATGGCTACACCTTC. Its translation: CSASLRGVHGYTF.

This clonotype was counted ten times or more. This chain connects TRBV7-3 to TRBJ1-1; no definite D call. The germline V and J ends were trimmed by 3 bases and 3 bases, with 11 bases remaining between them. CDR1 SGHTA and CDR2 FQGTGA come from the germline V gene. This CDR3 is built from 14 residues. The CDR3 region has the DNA TGTGCCAGCAGCTTGAGTCGATGGGACACTGAAGCTTTCTTT. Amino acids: CASSLSRWDTEAFF.

The CDR3 bases are TGTGCCAGCATAATCGGGTTTTCGGACACCGGGGAGCTGTTTTTT. This codes for CASIIGFSDTGELFF. This rearrangement joins TRBV6-2 or TRBV6-3 to TRBJ2-2; D is ambiguous. This CDR3 contains 15 residues. Deletions cut 7 bases from V and 3 bases from J, with 15 bases between. Per the germline V gene, CDR1 is MNHEY and CDR2 is SVGEGT.

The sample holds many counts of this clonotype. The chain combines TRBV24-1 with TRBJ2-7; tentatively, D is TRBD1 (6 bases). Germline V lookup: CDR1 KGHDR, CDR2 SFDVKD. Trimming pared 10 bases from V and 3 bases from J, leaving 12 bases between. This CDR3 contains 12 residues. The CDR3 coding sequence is TGTGCCACAAACGGGACACTCTACGAGCAGTACGTC. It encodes CATNGTLYEQYV.

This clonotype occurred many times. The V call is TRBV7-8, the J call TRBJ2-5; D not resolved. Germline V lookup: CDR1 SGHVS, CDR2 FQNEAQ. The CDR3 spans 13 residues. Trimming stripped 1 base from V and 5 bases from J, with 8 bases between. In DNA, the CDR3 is TGTGCCAGCAGCTTAGGTCGTAGGGAGACCCAGTACTTC. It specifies CASSLGRRETQYF.